Listed below are T cell receptor beta chains from one sample, sequenced in a study of blood T cell repertoires in COVID-19. Sequencing used immunoSEQ multiplex PCR; TCRdb keeps in-frame clones, though not all of them. The sample carries over 150,000 clones, more than 75% recorded once. Sequenced: peripheral blood. All receptors come from a man aged 55 to 69 with COVID-19, enrolled during active disease. Each CDR3 is given without its conserved first and last residue.

j_gene | v_gene | CDR3aa
TRBJ2-7 | TRBV28 | ASSLGGIPYEQY
TRBJ2-2 | TRBV7-9 | ASSTGQGVELF
TRBJ1-2 | TRBV6-4 | ASHDRAGGYT
TRBJ1-4 | TRBV6-2/TRBV6-3 | ASSAQGTATNEKLF
TRBJ2-1 | TRBV9 | ASSVLSRGPNNEQF
TRBJ1-2 | TRBV5-8 | ASSDRPRAYGYT
TRBJ2-2 | TRBV18 | ASSLIAGGANTGELF
TRBJ2-3 | TRBV7-2 | ASSLVGILGY
TRBJ1-2 | TRBV7-3 | ASSLQRQGEGYT
TRBJ2-5 | TRBV6-5 | ASSPGTTALGTQY
TRBJ2-1 | TRBV6-5 | ASSYSYDRNEQF
TRBJ1-5 | TRBV7-8 | ASSLAAGNQPQH
TRBJ2-1 | TRBV6-5 | ASSYGAAGANNEQF
TRBJ1-1 | TRBV6-5 | ASRTAQGLNTEAF
TRBJ1-2 | TRBV6-6 | ASSYSEQGAGYT
TRBJ1-2 | TRBV3-1/TRBV3-2 | ASSQVGVGNYGYT
TRBJ2-1 | TRBV11-2 | ASSLGQIINDQF
TRBJ1-2 | TRBV4-1 | ASSQDAGTPYGYT
TRBJ2-3 | TRBV7-2 | ASSGGSSPGYTQY
TRBJ1-2 | TRBV7-3 | ASSNGQDNYGYT
TRBJ2-2 | TRBV29-1 | SVGGGPNTGELF
TRBJ2-1 | TRBV11-2 | ASSLELAGGGNEQF
TRBJ2-5 | TRBV24-1 | ATSDSGTGKETQY
TRBJ1-5 | TRBV21-1 | ASSLPETGTGSSNQPQH
TRBJ2-5 | TRBV7-2 | ASSLLGAGLAVETQY
TRBJ2-7 | TRBV19 | ASSTVGAPYEQY
TRBJ1-6 | TRBV28 | ASSPTQGGNSPLH
TRBJ1-4 | TRBV28 | ASRIKGGGEKLF
TRBJ2-1 | TRBV20-1 | SASGGTRNNEQF
TRBJ2-7 | TRBV7-2 | ASSLASGSSYEQY
TRBJ1-1 | TRBV6-5 | ASTPGYPNTEAF
TRBJ2-3 | TRBV27 | ASSLSGGLGGDTQY
TRBJ1-4 | TRBV14 | ASSQMSGVNEKLF
TRBJ2-5 | TRBV7-9 | ASSPTGGKVETQY
TRBJ2-3 | TRBV5-1 | ASSPLKTSGSADTQY
TRBJ2-1 | TRBV9 | ASETSGRTNEQF